These 8 T cell receptor beta chains came from one sample sequenced in a study of lymphopenia after photon versus proton radiotherapy. Profiling relied on immunoSEQ multiplex PCR, and the TCRdb table lists in-frame clones only, not all of them. The sample consists of 7,000 to 9,500 clones, less than 90% of them appearing once. This sample comprised peripheral blood, obtained from a patient treated with photon-based radiotherapy. Source of these receptors: a woman between 70 and 85 years old with pancreatic cancer.

The V gene is TRBV4-1, the J gene TRBJ2-7, with 11 bases matching TRBD1. Germline V gene sequence: CDR1 MGHRA, CDR2 YSYEKL. The CDR3 spans 16 residues. V gave up 2 bases and J gave up 6 bases; unmatched junction bases: 9. The CDR3 coding sequence is TGCGCCAGCAGCCAACCGAATGGACAGGGGGCTCGCGAGCAGTACTTC. Translated: CASSQPNGQGAREQYF.

For this clone: Other DNA variants within this sample encode the same CDR3. The genes are TRBV4-1 and TRBJ2-7; TRBD1 matches 7 bases. The CDR3 is 14 residues long. V lost 2 bases, J lost 4 bases, and 5 bases stayed unmatched. CDR1 is MGHRA and CDR2 is YSYEKL in the germline V gene. The CDR3 reads CASSQRTGGYEQYF. CDR3 coding DNA: TGCGCCAGCAGCCAAAGGACAGGCGGGTACGAGCAGTACTTC.

The V gene is TRBV9, the J gene TRBJ2-7; 10 bases are a match to TRBD2. This CDR3 region has 15 residues. Per the germline V gene, CDR1 is SGDLS and CDR2 is YYNGEE. The junction had 5 bases not matched to a gene; V was cut back by 3 bases and J by 2 bases. The CDR3 spells CASSGSAGGPYEQYF. DNA of the CDR3: TGTGCCAGCAGCGGATCAGCGGGAGGGCCCTACGAGCAGTACTTC. The full variable domain, completed using reference TRBV9 and TRBJ2-7, is DSGVTQTPKHLITATGQRVTLRCSPRSGDLSVYWYQQSLDQGLQFLIQYYNGEERAKGNILERFSAQQFPDLHSELNLSSLELGDSALYFCASSGSAGGPYEQYFGPGTRLTVT.

The rearrangement uses TRBV6-1 and TRBJ2-3, with D possibly TRBD2 on 6 matching bases. The germline gives CDR1 MNHNS, CDR2 SASEGT. V gave up 10 bases and J gave up 0 bases, with 8 bases separating them. The CDR3 covers 12 residues. CDR3 nucleotides: TGTGCCACTAGCGAAAGCACAGATACGCAGTATTTT. Translating gives CATSESTDTQYF.

Only one count was recorded for this clone. The J gene is TRBJ2-7, the V gene TRBV2; 9 bases fit TRBD2. With 7 bases clipped from V and 4 bases from J, the junction kept 11 bases outside the gene matches. Per germline, CDR1 SNHLY and CDR2 FYNNEI. This CDR3 comprises 15 residues. CDR3 loop: CASIRLVTSGYEQYF. The DNA for the CDR3 is TGTGCCAGCATTAGACTTGTGACTAGCGGTTACGAGCAGTACTTC.

The V call is TRBV7-2, the J call TRBJ2-7, with TRBD2 identical over 7 bases. V lost 8 bases and J lost 4; bases outside the gene matches: 8. The CDR3 length is 13 residues. CDR1 and CDR2 (germline): SGHTA, FQGNSA. This chain's CDR3 is CASRGPAGYEQYF. The CDR3 DNA reads TGTGCCAGCCGTGGGCCAGCGGGGTACGAGCAGTACTTC.

The chain links TRBV6-5 to TRBJ2-1, with 7 nucleotides matching TRBD1. There are 15 residues in the CDR3. In germline, CDR1 is MNHEY, CDR2 SVGAGI. V was pared by 4 bases and J by 5 bases, with 8 bases of the junction left unmatched. DNA of the CDR3: TGTGCCAGCAGTTCAGGGGGACGAACACACAATGAGCAGTTCTTC. Residues: CASSSGGRTHNEQFF.

This chain joins TRBV2 and TRBJ2-2; the match to TRBD2 covers 10 bases. With V trimmed by 4 bases and J by 6 bases, 2 bases remained unmatched. This CDR3 spans 14 amino acids. Germline CDR1 reads SNHLY; CDR2 reads FYNNEI. The CDR3 loop reads CASSASGRAGELFF. The CDR3, as DNA: TGTGCCAGCAGTGCCAGCGGGAGGGCCGGGGAGCTGTTTTTT. Supplemented by reference TRBV2 and TRBJ2-2, the full variable domain reads EPEVTQTPSHQVTQMGQEVILRCVPISNHLYFYWYRQILGQKVEFLVSFYNNEISEKSEIFDDQFSVERPDGSNFTLKIRSTKLEDSAMYFCASSASGRAGELFFGEGSRLTVL.